This record covers a single T cell receptor beta chain. Its specific antigen is unknown. Base qualities are missing; no much larger clone stands one base away. Reading the germline V gene (reference sequence) gives CDR1 SGHNT and CDR2 YYREEE. At the junction V is shortened by 3 bases and J by 2 bases; bases outside the gene matches: 4. Taken from cysteine to phenylalanine, the CDR3 has 15 residues. The read is trimmed to its CDR3 DNA, 45 bases read in frame from base 1. This entry is derived from a study of blood T cell repertoires in COVID-19 (dated by TCRdb to about 2020). In the study overall: Collaborator samples came from the United States, Italy and Spain and covered acute and convalescent phases of COVID-19. The material from the prospective study consisted of cDNA or gDNA derived from T cells, B-cell-depleted T cells, or PBMCs. The dataset comprised deeply sampled blood TCRbeta repertoires from subjects exposed to, actively infected with, or recovered from COVID-19. A freely available public database, intended as a resource for researchers studying the immune response to SARS-CoV-2, is where the repertoires were released. The samples were drawn from the first 160 participants of the ongoing ImmuneRACE study and from more than 1,000 subjects provided by 6 global collaborators. The sample metadata nearly always contained a de-identified subject ID, COVID-19 status, age in years and sex. HLA class I and class II types, where available, came from metadata supplied by the sample provider rather than from assay-based typing. Study-level results and caveats: The quantity of clinical and demographic metadata differed by source and by participant and was supplied without curation.

The immunoSEQ Assay, a bias-controlled multiplex PCR, was used to amplify TCRbeta CDR3 regions from genomic DNA. On the authors' methods: Within the assay, amplification of reference gene primers was used to estimate how many nucleated cells each sample contained. To quantify the absolute abundance of each unique TCRbeta CDR3 rearrangement, sequence reads were collapsed and filtered. For each sample, productive Simpson clonality was calculated as the square root of Simpson's diversity index across productive rearrangements. TCRdb retrieved this table from immuneACCESS and kept in-frame rearrangements only. Not all clones are present; in checked studies, unresolved V genes account for under half, and no reason is known for the remainder. V and J calls and clone size are given by that table; D and trimming were obtained from the DNA. The sample profile shows 100,000 to 150,000 clones; around nine tenths of them were found once. The ten top clones hold approximately 2.3% of the sample.

Whole blood was collected in K2EDTA tubes by collaborating institutions according to the institutions' own protocols. Collaborator samples were shipped for TCRbeta analysis as frozen whole blood, isolated PBMCs, or DNA extracted from either sample type. Sequencing input: peripheral blood. This clonotype originated in a man between 65 and 85 years old with active COVID-19. The rearrangement combines TRBV5-4 with TRBJ2-5, with 10 bases matching TRBD2. The bases are TGTGCCAGCAGCTCGGGACTAGCGCGTCAAGAGACCCAGTACTTC. This yields the protein CASSSGLARQETQYF.